The sequence of this T cell receptor (beta chain) was determined in a study of blood T cell repertoires in COVID-19. Turning to the study itself: COVID-19 samples from acute and convalescent phases originated in the United States, Italy and Spain. PBMCs, B-cell-depleted T cells, or T cells provided the cDNA or gDNA that made up the material.

Original handling: Nucleated cell counts were estimated from reference gene primer amplification. The repertoire was sequenced with immunoSEQ multiplex PCR; TCRdb's copy has only in-frame clones and lacks some. The V and J calls and clone size are taken from that table; D and trimming were inferred from the DNA. The data show over 130,000 clones, about three quarters seen once. The CDR3 spans 16 residues. What was sequenced was peripheral blood. This TCR was sampled from a woman between 50 and 59 years old with active or convalescent COVID-19. The chain couples TRBV21-1 to TRBJ2-1; TRBD1 is the table's D call, not checked against the DNA. TRBV21-1 is listed as a pseudogene. The DNA of the CDR3 is TGTGCCAGCAGGTTCATTGGACAGGCGGCCTACAATGAGCAGTTCTTC. Encoded protein: CASRFIGQAAYNEQFF.